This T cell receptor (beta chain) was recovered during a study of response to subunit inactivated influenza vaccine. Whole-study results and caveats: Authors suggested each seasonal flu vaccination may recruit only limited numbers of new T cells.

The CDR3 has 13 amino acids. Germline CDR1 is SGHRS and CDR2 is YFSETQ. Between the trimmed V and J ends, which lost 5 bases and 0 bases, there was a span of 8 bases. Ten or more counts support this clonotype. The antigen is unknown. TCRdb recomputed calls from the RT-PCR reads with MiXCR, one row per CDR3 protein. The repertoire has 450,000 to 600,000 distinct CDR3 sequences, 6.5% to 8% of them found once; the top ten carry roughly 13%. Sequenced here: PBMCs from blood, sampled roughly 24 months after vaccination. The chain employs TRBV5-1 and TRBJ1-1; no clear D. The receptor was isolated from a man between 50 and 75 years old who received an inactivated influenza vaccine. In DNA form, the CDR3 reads TGCGCCAGCAGATCTACAGTGAACACTGAAGCTTTCTTT. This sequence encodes CASRSTVNTEAFF.